This is a list of T cell receptor beta chains from one sample in a study of cytomegalovirus exposure and HLA in healthy donors. Sequencing used immunoSEQ multiplex PCR; TCRdb keeps in-frame clones, though not all of them. The sample carries roughly 230,000 clones, roughly 91% recorded once. The specimen sequenced was PBMCs. Receptor source: a girl aged 2 to 9 in good health and CMV-seronegative. Each CDR3 is given with its conserved first and last residue. The order of the fields is J gene, clone size, V gene, CDR3 protein. Clone sizes are given selectively: once, few, many, or a class where the clone is expanded.

j_call: TRBJ1-1
clone_size: -
v_call: TRBV4-1
cdr3_aa: CASSQTPLGTSNTEAFF

j_call: TRBJ1-4
clone_size: -
v_call: TRBV4-1
cdr3_aa: CASSPDRGEEKLFF

j_call: TRBJ1-2
clone_size: -
v_call: TRBV6-5
cdr3_aa: CASSYSDRISFGYTF

j_call: TRBJ2-7
clone_size: -
v_call: TRBV25-1
cdr3_aa: CASRRAGVTYEQYF

j_call: TRBJ2-1
clone_size: once
v_call: TRBV19
cdr3_aa: CASSATSGKSSYNEQFF

j_call: TRBJ1-2
clone_size: -
v_call: TRBV18
cdr3_aa: CASSINPLWDRESSKLLLQGGYTF

j_call: TRBJ1-6
clone_size: -
v_call: TRBV6-1
cdr3_aa: CASSDRGKDSPLHF

j_call: TRBJ2-7
clone_size: -
v_call: TRBV10-3
cdr3_aa: CAISEVAGTSNEQYF

j_call: TRBJ1-2
clone_size: -
v_call: TRBV2
cdr3_aa: CASSGPGTGTNYGYTF

j_call: TRBJ2-4
clone_size: once
v_call: TRBV5-1
cdr3_aa: CASSFLAGGPENIQYF

j_call: TRBJ2-7
clone_size: -
v_call: TRBV11-1
cdr3_aa: CASSLQGVIYEQYF

j_call: -
clone_size: -
v_call: TRBV7-8
cdr3_aa: CASSLSLAGAYEQYF

j_call: TRBJ2-7
clone_size: -
v_call: TRBV5-4
cdr3_aa: CASSPSGRPYEQYF

j_call: TRBJ1-3
clone_size: -
v_call: TRBV19
cdr3_aa: CASSSQFLSGNTIYF

j_call: TRBJ2-7
clone_size: -
v_call: TRBV5-6
cdr3_aa: CASAMGQGAYEQYF

j_call: TRBJ1-2
clone_size: -
v_call: TRBV11-2
cdr3_aa: CASSLAGGYGYPF

j_call: TRBJ1-1
clone_size: -
v_call: TRBV15
cdr3_aa: CATSSEAGGHTEAFF

j_call: TRBJ1-1
clone_size: -
v_call: TRBV18
cdr3_aa: CASSPGTRNTEAFF

j_call: TRBJ1-1
clone_size: -
v_call: TRBV19
cdr3_aa: CASRGTGFGTEAFF

j_call: TRBJ1-2
clone_size: -
v_call: TRBV6-5
cdr3_aa: CASSYSITGPNYGYTF

j_call: TRBJ2-1
clone_size: -
v_call: TRBV7-9
cdr3_aa: CASSLDGLAEGEQFF

j_call: TRBJ1-2
clone_size: -
v_call: TRBV30
cdr3_aa: CAWSVRQERNYGYTF

j_call: TRBJ1-2
clone_size: -
v_call: TRBV30
cdr3_aa: CAWNDRGHGYTF

j_call: TRBJ2-1
clone_size: -
v_call: TRBV19
cdr3_aa: CASSIGHSGRAYNEQFF